This entry concerns a single T cell receptor beta chain. Its specificity is unknown. This specimen belongs to a study of a mutant IDH1 vaccine in newly diagnosed glioma. Study-level information: Commencement of vaccination occurred 4-6 weeks following radiotherapy alone, or concurrently with temozolomide cycles. Treated patients, averaging roughly 44 years, were roughly 62% male and about 40% female. Most patients had radiochemotherapy with temozolomide before enrollment; others had one alone.

Some clones are missing from TCRdb's copy, which holds only in-frame ones; the method was immunoSEQ multiplex PCR. The table lists under 40,000 clones, 80% of them singletons. The V gene lost 6 bases and the J gene lost 5 bases, with 16 bases spanning the gap. The CDR3 runs 14 residues. The V gene's germline CDR1 is MRHNA and CDR2 SNTAGT. Time point given: week 35, safety follow-up. Each vaccine dose was 300 ug of mutant IDH1 20-mer peptide, with topical imiquimod. The starting material was PBMCs, obtained from a glioma patient whose treatment included an IDH1 peptide vaccine. The clonotype was recovered from a man aged 35-49 years with glioma. Some clones in this sample may be carry-over from other donors' samples. This chain connects TRBV6-4 to TRBJ1-1; a possible D gene is TRBD1 (5 bases). The CDR3 DNA reads TGTGCCAGCAGCTTCACCCGGGACGGAACTGAAGCTTTCTTT. It yields the protein CASSFTRDGTEAFF.